The entry that follows covers one TCR beta chain sequence. What this receptor recognizes is not known. The sample holds no much larger clone one base away, and base qualities are not on file. This entry belongs to a study of cytomegalovirus exposure and HLA in healthy donors (dated by TCRdb to about 2017). Regarding the study in general: In an earlier analysis of under 750 of the donors, 276 Gb of sequence data and roughly 100 million unique TCR beta sequences from roughly 200 million T cells were reported. Of the approximately 400 genotyped donors, approximately 82% fell in the genetic ancestry cluster associated with self-reported Caucasian donors. Genome-wide SNP genotypes for about 55% of the roughly 670 donors were used in a later genetic analysis, which treated that subset as a discovery cohort. To study patterns of TCR occurrence, a later analysis re-analyzed previously published TCR beta repertoires from 700 or so donors and added high-resolution HLA genotyping. Alongside the repertoire data, information on donor age, sex, ethnicity and CMV serostatus was compiled. An early release that covered 500 to 800 HLA-typed donors contained around 300 gigabases of sequencing data and tens of millions of unique TCR sequences. Four or five DR-DQ haplotypes were handled as single units for association and clustering, since linkage in the cohort was strong. The study aimed to test whether signatures of past pathogen exposure could be identified by cataloging public T cell receptors. HLA typing covered class I and class II loci at four-digit resolution. To predict cytomegalovirus infection status, the study combined high-throughput TCR immunosequencing, statistical association of individual TCRs with disease status, and machine learning. A separate validation cohort of approximately 130 different subjects was used in addition to the roughly 720-subject first cohort. All discovery cohort repertoires had been generated on a single sequencing platform. Using immunosequencing, the study profiled T cell repertoires from about 610 subjects and related those repertoires to cytomegalovirus serostatus. Among 300 to 450 genotyped donors of the cohort, an average of about 240,000 unique TCR beta nucleotide sequences were sequenced per donor, 15% to 20% of them non-productive. An earlier analysis of around 640 of the donors used high-throughput TCR beta sequencing to judge whether each TCR beta V gene segment behaved as functional or pseudogenic. Typing coverage differed by locus: A, B, C, DRB1 and DQB1 were typed in about 620-640 donors, DQA1 in roughly 500, DPA1 in 600 to 610, and DPB1 in 450 to 480. In the later analysis, no new phenotypic data were used to find candidate immune exposures; instead, reliance was placed on TCR beta sequences and their occurrence across donors.

To prepare the library, the immunoSEQ multiplex PCR assay was applied. For the multiplex PCR, a mixture combining 60 forward primers for TCR Vbeta segments and 13 reverse primers for TCR Jbeta segments was used. A multiplex PCR assay on genomic DNA amplified the CDR3 region of rearranged TCR beta genes. The amplified TCR beta libraries were sequenced on the Illumina HiSeq System as 87-base-pair reads. As for the authors' bioinformatics: A later analysis tallied around 82 million unique TCR beta chains across the 666 repertoires, and approximately 12 million of those chains were shared by two or more donors. Raw reads were error-corrected and collapsed into unique sequences by a nearest-neighbor algorithm in which closely related sequences were merged to remove PCR and sequencing errors. To assign V, D and J gene segments, CDR3 sequences were aligned to IMGT reference sequences. For a sequence to be retained, at least a six-nucleotide match to both a V gene segment and a J gene segment was required. Rearrangements were called productive when the CDR3 lacked stop codons and stayed in frame with V and J; all others were non-productive. Following IMGT convention, CDR3 was defined as the stretch from the second conserved V-encoded cysteine to the conserved J-encoded phenylalanine. The earlier analysis of about 590 of the donors excluded sequences that lacked an unambiguous match to a single V gene segment. An earlier analysis of a few hundred of the donors called V segments functional above 56.7% productive rearrangements and segregating when the between-donor standard deviation exceeded 5%. A statistical classification framework was built for diagnosing cytomegalovirus status from the catalog of TCR beta chain sequences. In a later analysis, TCR nucleotide sequences were compared against IMGT/GENE-DB human TR gene sequences so that V and J genes could be assigned. The TCRdist pipeline was used in a later analysis to assign CDR3 sequences and most-parsimonious VDJ recombination scenarios. A later analysis defined each TCR beta chain by its CDR3 amino acid sequence plus V-gene family, and excluded reads lacking a unique V-gene family. To address suspected cross-contamination and a sequencing artifact, a later analysis removed a few hundred highly shared, low-generation-probability nucleotide sequences. In a later analysis, a clonal expansion index for each public chain was calculated from normalized within-repertoire ranks of inferred template counts. Generation probabilities in a later analysis came from a VDJ recombination model fitted to out-of-frame rearrangements, and those results were checked against IGoR. Hypergeometric tests were used in a later analysis to score TCR-TCR, TCR-HLA and TCR-CMV co-occurrence, with a repertoire-size bias correction applied to the TCR pairs. To estimate false discovery rates, a later analysis permuted the HLA or CMV assignments 20 times. In a later analysis, co-occurring TCRs were grouped using DBSCAN, with TCRdist sequence similarity added in when clustering inside HLA-allele-positive subsets. Repertoires with fewer than 30,000 or more than 120,000 public chains were left out of co-occurrence clustering, as were five repertoires with anomalous nucleotide sharing. What TCRdb holds here is the immuneACCESS table cut down to in-frame rearrangements. Part of the clones is not present; checked against another copy, under half of the missing clones reflect an unresolved V gene, and the others are unexplained. V and J calls and clone size are copied from that table; D and trimming were computed from the DNA. In this sample the table shows around 120,000 clones, 78% of which occur a single time. The top ten clones comprise just under 6.5% of the sample.

V was cut back by 3 bases and J by 4 bases, leaving a gap of 17 bases between them. CDR1 and CDR2, looked up from the germline V gene, are KGHSH and LQKENI. The CDR3 contains 16 residues, cysteine and phenylalanine counted. Only the CDR3 part of the read is kept: 48 bases, read in frame from the first base. The cohort was made up of 666 healthy bone marrow donors. At the time of sampling, all cohort members were nominally healthy, though unrecorded immune exposures were likely present. The donor was CMV seronegative and was included in the group of a few hundred seronegative cohort members. A peripheral blood sample was collected from each donor, and TCR beta sequencing was performed on peripheral blood mononuclear cells. The Qiagen DNeasy Blood Extraction Kit was used to extract genomic DNA from the blood cell samples. The paper as a whole reports these results and caveats: A group of highly shared sequence variants was considered likely to be a technical artifact of the sequencing pipeline. In a later genetic analysis, a missense DCLRE1C variant was associated with V-gene and J-gene trimming of TCR beta chains, and the association was replicated in an independent cohort. According to the authors, the approach could potentially be generalized to other disease states and immunological phenotypes. In vitro tests confirmed that a few of the cytomegalovirus-associated TCR beta chains recognize cytomegalovirus antigens. Correlated functional status among segregating V segments might reflect linkage disequilibrium, but an unknown experimental factor could not be ruled out. Because counts were too low, 15 to 20 rarely observed V segments, including chromosome 9 orphons, were left out of the earlier analysis of several hundred of the donors. The classifier was reported to diagnose cytomegalovirus status with high specificity and sensitivity in both the original and validation cohorts. In a later analysis, the rate of TCR association differed among HLA loci, with DRB1 alleles having the most associated TCRs and HLA-C alleles having the fewest. According to a later analysis, most CMV-associated TCR beta chains appeared to be HLA-restricted, and the HLA associations seemed to be driven largely by CMV exposure. This cohort had only TCR beta chains sequenced, and the lack of alpha or paired-chain data limited which features could be detected. Most TCR sequences were observed very rarely across donors, whereas some public TCRs were present in many individuals. A later analysis reported that several top co-occurrence clusters appeared linked to parvovirus B19, influenza, CMV and Epstein-Barr virus. The study gave a list of some 150 TCR beta chains associated with cytomegalovirus. The only immune exposure information available for the cohort was CMV serostatus. In a later analysis, some 18,000 TCR beta sequences were associated with specific HLA alleles at a false discovery rate of 0.05. In an earlier analysis of some 500 of the donors, most TCR beta V segments were observed in productive rearrangements about 87% or about 30% of the time, broadly matching IMGT annotations. When HLA alleles, especially DR and DQ, strongly co-occurred, attributing TCR associations to individual alleles was difficult. In a later analysis, HLA-associated TCR beta chains were found to be more clonally expanded and to have lower generation probabilities than equally common non-associated chains. A later genetic analysis reported fewer N-insertions in productive TCRs among donors in an Asian-associated ancestry cluster than the approximately 700-donor mean. Presence/absence analyses assumed roughly uniform sequencing depth across donors, an assumption that may not hold. A further reported finding was that TCR beta sequences accurately predicted the HLA-A and HLA-B alleles for most subjects in the first cohort. Because HLA typing was missing for some donors at each locus, association tests included only the typed subset. The 87-base-pair reads could not distinguish some IMGT-functional V segments, including TRBV6-2 and TRBV6-3, so those segments were excluded.

Input material: PBMCs. This TCR derives from a woman aged 40 to 50 in good health and CMV-seronegative. The V and J segments used are TRBV18 and TRBJ2-3; confidence is insufficient to name the D gene. The nucleotides are TGTGCCAGCTCACCTCCCGACTCATTCGGGTCAGATACGCAGTATTTT. The translation is CASSPPDSFGSDTQYF.